The rows below give T cell receptor beta chains drawn from one sample of a study of T-cell memory formation after mild COVID-19. TCRdb itself ran the 5' RACE reads through MiXCR, one entry per CDR3 protein. The data contain under 450,000 distinct CDR3 sequences, about 15% of them singletons. The source material was PBMCs or a T cell subset sorted from them (not recorded which). Receptors were obtained from a man aged 18 to 30 who had mild COVID-19 (a few samples of this study predate the infection). Cell type and time point are not known. CDR3s include the opening cysteine and the closing phenylalanine or tryptophan. The D gene is left open where the match is weak. Not all rows give a size; the values are once, few, many and, for expanded clones, a class.

abundance: -
d_gene: -
v_gene: TRBV3-1
j_gene: TRBJ1-2
CDR3aa: CASSQGGLGAYNGYTF
CDR3nt: TGTGCCAGCAGCCAAGGAGGGCTGGGGGCTTATAATGGCTACACCTTC

abundance: -
d_gene: TRBD1
v_gene: TRBV9
j_gene: TRBJ2-2
CDR3aa: CASSVGQGQNTGELFF
CDR3nt: TGTGCCAGCAGCGTAGGACAGGGCCAGAACACCGGGGAGCTGTTTTTT

abundance: -
d_gene: -
v_gene: TRBV7-2
j_gene: TRBJ1-5
CDR3aa: CASSVGAGDQPQHF
CDR3nt: TGTGCCAGCAGCGTAGGGGCGGGGGATCAGCCCCAGCATTTT

abundance: -
d_gene: -
v_gene: TRBV23-1
j_gene: TRBJ1-5
CDR3aa: CASLTAGEISNQPQHF
CDR3nt: TGCGCCAGCCTGACCGCAGGGGAAATAAGCAATCAGCCCCAGCATTTT

abundance: few
d_gene: -
v_gene: TRBV7-2
j_gene: TRBJ2-7
CDR3aa: CASSPPNPSSYEQYF
CDR3nt: TGTGCCAGCAGCCCCCCAAATCCGAGCTCCTACGAGCAGTACTTC

abundance: -
d_gene: TRBD2
v_gene: TRBV7-2
j_gene: TRBJ2-1
CDR3aa: CASSLAFLRGGFNEQFF
CDR3nt: TGTGCCAGCAGCTTAGCGTTTCTGCGGGGGGGATTCAATGAGCAGTTCTTC

abundance: many
d_gene: -
v_gene: TRBV5-1
j_gene: TRBJ2-5
CDR3aa: CASSLSGQARGYQETQYF
CDR3nt: TGCGCCAGCAGCTTGTCGGGGCAGGCCAGGGGTTACCAAGAGACCCAGTACTTC

abundance: -
d_gene: -
v_gene: TRBV18
j_gene: TRBJ2-3
CDR3aa: CASSPRSIGYTQYF
CDR3nt: TGTGCCAGCTCACCACGGTCTATAGGATATACGCAGTATTTT

abundance: many
d_gene: TRBD2
v_gene: TRBV12-3/TRBV12-4
j_gene: TRBJ2-5
CDR3aa: CASSGLAGDQETQYF
CDR3nt: TGTGCCAGCAGTGGACTAGCGGGCGACCAAGAGACCCAGTACTTC

abundance: few
d_gene: -
v_gene: TRBV5-1
j_gene: TRBJ1-6
CDR3aa: CASSLVEGDGNSPLHF
CDR3nt: TGCGCCAGCAGCTTGGTGGAGGGGGACGGTAATTCACCCCTCCACTTT

abundance: -
d_gene: -
v_gene: TRBV5-4
j_gene: TRBJ2-2
CDR3aa: CASSLGGRGTGELFF
CDR3nt: TGTGCCAGCAGCTTGGGCGGGCGGGGCACCGGGGAGCTGTTTTTT

abundance: many
d_gene: -
v_gene: TRBV12-3/TRBV12-4
j_gene: TRBJ2-1
CDR3aa: CASSLAQLNEQFF
CDR3nt: TGTGCCAGCAGTTTAGCGCAGTTGAATGAGCAGTTCTTC

abundance: -
d_gene: -
v_gene: TRBV11-1
j_gene: TRBJ1-5
CDR3aa: CDSSAQGNQPQHF
CDR3nt: TGTGACAGCAGCGCCCAGGGGAATCAGCCCCAGCATTTT

abundance: few
d_gene: -
v_gene: TRBV7-2
j_gene: TRBJ2-5
CDR3aa: CASSNGTRETQYF
CDR3nt: TGTGCCAGCAGCAACGGGACTCGGGAGACCCAGTACTTC

abundance: few
d_gene: -
v_gene: TRBV20-1
j_gene: TRBJ2-1
CDR3aa: CSARGNGIYEQFF
CDR3nt: TGCAGTGCTAGAGGGAATGGGATCTATGAGCAGTTCTTC

abundance: few
d_gene: TRBD1
v_gene: TRBV24-1
j_gene: TRBJ1-1
CDR3aa: CATSDAGGTEAFF
CDR3nt: TGTGCCACCAGTGATGCAGGGGGCACTGAAGCTTTCTTT

abundance: -
d_gene: -
v_gene: TRBV5-1
j_gene: TRBJ1-1
CDR3aa: CASSLGPGQTEAFF
CDR3nt: TGCGCCAGCAGCTTAGGTCCGGGCCAAACTGAAGCTTTCTTT

abundance: few
d_gene: -
v_gene: TRBV5-1
j_gene: TRBJ2-1
CDR3aa: CASSWGREQFF
CDR3nt: TGCGCCAGCAGCTGGGGCCGTGAGCAGTTCTTC

abundance: many
d_gene: -
v_gene: TRBV12-3/TRBV12-4
j_gene: TRBJ2-7
CDR3aa: CASSLGQDLYEQYF
CDR3nt: TGTGCCAGCAGTTTGGGGCAGGACTTATACGAGCAGTACTTC

abundance: few
d_gene: -
v_gene: TRBV24-1
j_gene: TRBJ2-3
CDR3aa: CATSDNNEPDTQYF
CDR3nt: TGTGCCACCAGTGATAACAACGAACCTGATACGCAGTATTTT

abundance: -
d_gene: -
v_gene: TRBV30
j_gene: TRBJ2-7
CDR3aa: CAWSAYRGYEQYF
CDR3nt: TGTGCCTGGAGTGCCTACCGGGGCTACGAGCAGTACTTC

abundance: many
d_gene: TRBD1
v_gene: TRBV7-8
j_gene: TRBJ2-1
CDR3aa: CASSLDRGSYNEQFF
CDR3nt: TGTGCCAGCAGTCTGGACAGGGGCTCCTACAATGAGCAGTTCTTC

abundance: few
d_gene: -
v_gene: TRBV29-1
j_gene: TRBJ1-4
CDR3aa: CSAVLLGKLFF
CDR3nt: TGCAGCGCCGTTTTGCTAGGGAAACTGTTTTTT

abundance: -
d_gene: TRBD2
v_gene: TRBV20-1
j_gene: TRBJ2-1
CDR3aa: CSARDVAGGNRYNEQFF
CDR3nt: TGCAGTGCTAGAGATGTTGCGGGGGGCAATCGATACAATGAGCAGTTCTTC

abundance: few
d_gene: -
v_gene: TRBV12-5
j_gene: TRBJ1-3
CDR3aa: CASGFGGVSGNTIYF
CDR3nt: TGTGCTAGTGGTTTTGGGGGGGTCTCTGGAAACACCATATATTTT